The source of this T cell receptor beta chain is a study of T cell repertoires in cytomegalovirus infection. Study at large: Recently identified HLA-C-restricted and well-studied HLA-B-restricted CMV epitopes were used.

General study results and limits: The ex vivo response was dominated by HLA-C-restricted CMV-specific TCR beta clonotypes.

For this clonotype: Its antigen is unknown.

V was clipped by 3 bases and J by 1 base, with 8 bases between them. This CDR3 is 13 amino acids long. Per germline, CDR1 SQVTM and CDR2 ANQGSEA. TCRdb re-derived calls from the reads in MiXCR, one entry per CDR3 protein. The sample consists of some 940,000 distinct CDR3 sequences, roughly a third of them appearing once. The sequence was collected from a human donor in good health (CMV status not recorded). Some clones in this sample may be carry-over from other donors' samples. V gene TRBV29-1 combines with J gene TRBJ2-3; D gene uncertain. This specimen was cultured CD8+ T cells from PBMCs, taken from culture after CMV antigen stimulation. The DNA for the CDR3 is TGCAGCGTTGATTCGTCTGGCACAGATACGCAGTATTTT. Its protein product is CSVDSSGTDTQYF.